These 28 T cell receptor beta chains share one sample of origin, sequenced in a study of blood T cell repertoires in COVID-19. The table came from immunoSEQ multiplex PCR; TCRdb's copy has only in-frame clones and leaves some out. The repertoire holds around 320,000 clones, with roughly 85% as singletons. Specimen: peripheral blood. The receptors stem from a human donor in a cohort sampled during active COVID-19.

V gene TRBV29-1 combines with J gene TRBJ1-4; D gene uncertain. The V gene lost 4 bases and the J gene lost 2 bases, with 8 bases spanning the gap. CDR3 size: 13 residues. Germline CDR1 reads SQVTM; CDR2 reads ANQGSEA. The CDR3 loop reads CSVGRDTNEKLFF. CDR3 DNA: TGCAGCGTTGGGAGAGACACTAATGAAAAACTGTTTTTT.

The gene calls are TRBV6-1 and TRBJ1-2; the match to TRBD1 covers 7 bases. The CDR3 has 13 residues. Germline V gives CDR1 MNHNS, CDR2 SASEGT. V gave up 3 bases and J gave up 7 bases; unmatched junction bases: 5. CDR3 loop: CASSDGTVRGYTF. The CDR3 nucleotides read TGTGCCAGCAGTGACGGGACAGTACGTGGCTACACCTTC.

CDR3 sequence: CASSGGLAPYNEQFF. For the CDR3, the DNA is TGCGCCAGCAGCGGGGGGTTAGCGCCCTACAATGAGCAGTTCTTC. The chain combines TRBV5-1 with TRBJ2-1; D might be TRBD2 (6 bases). Germline V gene data show CDR1 as SGHRS and CDR2 as YFSETQ. V was shortened by 4 bases and J by 2 bases, with 13 bases between the two germline ends. The CDR3 contains 15 residues.

The CDR3 region is CASSLDVRGPGEQYF. DNA for the CDR3: TGTGCCAGCAGCTTGGATGTCAGGGGACCGGGCGAGCAGTACTTC. J is TRBJ2-7 and V is TRBV5-5; the D gene is possibly TRBD1 (6 bases). The CDR3 runs to 15 residues. Germline-derived CDR1 and CDR2 are SGHKS and YYEKEE (reference sequence). Trimming removed 0 bases at V and 6 bases at J, with 16 bases between. The variable domain in full, completed from reference TRBV5-5 and TRBJ2-7, reads DAGVTQSPTHLIKTRGQQVTLRCSPISGHKSVSWYQQVLGQGPQFIFQYYEKEERGRGNFPDRFSARQFPNYSSELNVNALLLGDSALYLCASSLDVRGPGEQYFGPGTRLTVT.

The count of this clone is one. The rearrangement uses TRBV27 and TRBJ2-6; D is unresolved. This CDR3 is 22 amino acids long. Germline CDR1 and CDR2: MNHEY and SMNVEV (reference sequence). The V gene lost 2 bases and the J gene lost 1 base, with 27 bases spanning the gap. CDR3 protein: CASSLVRVGPPSVQSGANVLTF. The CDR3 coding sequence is TGTGCCAGCAGTTTAGTTCGTGTGGGCCCTCCCTCGGTCCAGTCTGGGGCCAACGTCCTGACTTTC.

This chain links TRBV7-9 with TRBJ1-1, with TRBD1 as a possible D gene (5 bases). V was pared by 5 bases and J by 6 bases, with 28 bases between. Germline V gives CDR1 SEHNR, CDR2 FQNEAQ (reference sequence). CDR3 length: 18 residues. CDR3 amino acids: CASSDLDSESPNFAEAFF. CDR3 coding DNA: TGTGCCAGCAGCGATCTAGACAGCGAGAGTCCAAATTTCGCTGAAGCTTTCTTT.

This CDR3 is CASSLETGLEAPGAYEQYF. The CDR3 DNA is TGTGCCAGCAGCTTAGAGACGGGTTTGGAGGCCCCGGGCGCCTACGAGCAGTACTTC. The chain employs TRBV11-2 and TRBJ2-7; D might be TRBD2 (5 bases). The germline gives CDR1 SGHAT, CDR2 FQNNGV. The CDR3 is 19 residues long. Between the trimmed V and J ends, which lost 0 bases and 2 bases, there was a span of 23 bases.

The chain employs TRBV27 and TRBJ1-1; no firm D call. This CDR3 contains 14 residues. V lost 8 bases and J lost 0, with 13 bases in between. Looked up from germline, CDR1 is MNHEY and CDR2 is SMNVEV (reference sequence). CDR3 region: CASSPGRMNTEAFF. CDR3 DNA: TGTGCCAGCTCCCCCGGTCGTATGAACACTGAAGCTTTCTTT.

CDR3 DNA: TGTGCCAGCAGTGACTCTACAGACAGCACCGATGAGCAGTTCTTC. It is translated as CASSDSTDSTDEQFF. The rearrangement links TRBV6-4 to TRBJ2-1, with D tentatively TRBD1 (5 bases). CDR1 and CDR2 from the germline V gene are MRHNA and SNTAGT. The CDR3 contains 15 residues. The V end was cut by 0 bases, the J end by 8 bases, with 14 bases between.

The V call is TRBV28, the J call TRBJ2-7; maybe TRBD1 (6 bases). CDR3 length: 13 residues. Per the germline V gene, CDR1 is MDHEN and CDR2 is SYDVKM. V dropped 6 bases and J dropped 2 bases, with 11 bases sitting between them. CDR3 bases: TGTGCCAGCAGACGGACAGAAGCCTACGAGCAGTACTTC. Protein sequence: CASRRTEAYEQYF. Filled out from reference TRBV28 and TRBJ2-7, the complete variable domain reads DVKVTQSSRYLVKRTGEKVFLECVQDMDHENMFWYRQDPGLGLRLIYFSYDVKMKEKGDIPEGYSVSREKKERFSLILESASTNQTSMYLCASRRTEAYEQYFGPGTRLTVT.

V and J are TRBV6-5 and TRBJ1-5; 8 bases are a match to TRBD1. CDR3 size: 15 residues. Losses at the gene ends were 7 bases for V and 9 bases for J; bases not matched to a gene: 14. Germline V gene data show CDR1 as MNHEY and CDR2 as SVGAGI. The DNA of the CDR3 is TGTGCCAGCAAGCCGGGGCTAACAGGGGGTGGGCCCCAGCATTTT. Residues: CASKPGLTGGGPQHF.

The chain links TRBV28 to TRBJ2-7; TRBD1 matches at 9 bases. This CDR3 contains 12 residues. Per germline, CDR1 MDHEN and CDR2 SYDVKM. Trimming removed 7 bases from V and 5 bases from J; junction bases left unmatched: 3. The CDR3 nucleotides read TGTGCCAGCACCGGGACAGGGAACGAGCAGTACTTC. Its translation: CASTGTGNEQYF.

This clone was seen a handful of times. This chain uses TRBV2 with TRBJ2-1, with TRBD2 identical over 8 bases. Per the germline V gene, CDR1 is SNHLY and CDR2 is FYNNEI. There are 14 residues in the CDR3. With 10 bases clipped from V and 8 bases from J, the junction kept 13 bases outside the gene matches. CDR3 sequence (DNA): TGTGCCACCCTCCTGCCGGGGGGGCCGGATGAGCAGTTCTTC. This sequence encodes CATLLPGGPDEQFF.

In DNA form, the CDR3 reads TGTGCCAGCTCACCTACATCGACAGGGGGGTACGAGCAGTACTTC. It yields the protein CASSPTSTGGYEQYF. The V call is TRBV18, the J call TRBJ2-7, with 9 bases aligning to TRBD1. V was clipped by 3 bases and J by 4 bases; unmatched bases: 7. The CDR3 consists of 15 residues. The germline V gene has CDR1 KGHSH and CDR2 LQKENI.

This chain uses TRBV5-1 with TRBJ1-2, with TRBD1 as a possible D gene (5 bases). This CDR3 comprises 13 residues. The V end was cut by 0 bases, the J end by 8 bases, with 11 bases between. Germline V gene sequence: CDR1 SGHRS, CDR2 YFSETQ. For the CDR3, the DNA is TGCGCCAGCAGCTTGGGACAGCTGAGGGGCTACACCTTC. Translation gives CASSLGQLRGYTF.

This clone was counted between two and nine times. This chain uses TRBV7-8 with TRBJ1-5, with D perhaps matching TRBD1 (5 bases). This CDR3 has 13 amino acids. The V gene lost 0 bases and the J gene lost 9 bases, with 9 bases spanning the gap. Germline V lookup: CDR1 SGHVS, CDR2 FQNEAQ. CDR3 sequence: CASSLADSTPQHF. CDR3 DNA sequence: TGTGCCAGCAGCTTAGCCGACAGCACGCCCCAGCATTTT.

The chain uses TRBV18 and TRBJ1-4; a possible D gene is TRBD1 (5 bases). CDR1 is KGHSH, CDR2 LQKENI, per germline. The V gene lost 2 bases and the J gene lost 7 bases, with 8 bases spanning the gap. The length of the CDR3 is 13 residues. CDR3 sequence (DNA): TGTGCCAGCTCACCAGAGGGACTTGAAAAACTGTTTTTT. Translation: CASSPEGLEKLFF. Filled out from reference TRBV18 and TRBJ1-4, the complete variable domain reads NAGVMQNPRHLVRRRGQEARLRCSPMKGHSHVYWYRQLPEEGLKFMVYLQKENIIDESGMPKERFSAEFPKEGPSILRIQQVVRGDSAAYFCASSPEGLEKLFFGSGTQLSVL.

CDR3 sequence (DNA): TGTGCCAGCAGCGTACAGGGCGGCAATCAGCCCCAGCATTTT. Translating gives CASSVQGGNQPQHF. The chain carries TRBV5-8 and TRBJ1-5; D might be TRBD1 (6 bases). This CDR3 spans 14 amino acids. Trimming removed 4 bases from V and 2 bases from J, with 10 bases in between. CDR1 is SGHTS, CDR2 YDEGEE, per germline.

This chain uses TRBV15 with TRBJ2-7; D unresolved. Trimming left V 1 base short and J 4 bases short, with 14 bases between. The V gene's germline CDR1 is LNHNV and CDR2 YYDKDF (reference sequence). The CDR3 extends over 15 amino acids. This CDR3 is CATSRGDTKRYEQYF. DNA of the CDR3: TGTGCCACCAGCAGAGGAGATACTAAGAGGTACGAGCAGTACTTC.

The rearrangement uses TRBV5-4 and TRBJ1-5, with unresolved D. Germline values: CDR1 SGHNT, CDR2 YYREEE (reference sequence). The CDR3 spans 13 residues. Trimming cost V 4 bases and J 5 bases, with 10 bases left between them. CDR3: CASSAGPDQPQHF. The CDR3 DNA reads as TGTGCCAGCAGCGCGGGTCCTGATCAGCCCCAGCATTTT.

The CDR3 region has the DNA TGTGCCAGCTCACCCGGACAGGGTAACAACAATCAGCCCCAGCATTTT. As protein: CASSPGQGNNNQPQHF. V gene TRBV18 combines with J gene TRBJ1-5; TRBD1 matches 8 bases. CDR3 length: 16 residues. V shed 3 bases, J shed 3 bases, and the junction held 7 bases outside the gene matches. Germline-derived CDR1 and CDR2 are KGHSH and LQKENI.

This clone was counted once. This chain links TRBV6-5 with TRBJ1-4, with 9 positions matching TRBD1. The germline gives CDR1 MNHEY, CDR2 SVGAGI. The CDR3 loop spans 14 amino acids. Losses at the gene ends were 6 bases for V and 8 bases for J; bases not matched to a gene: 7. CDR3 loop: CASRSGTGSEKLFF. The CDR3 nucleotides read TGTGCCAGCAGGTCCGGGACAGGGTCCGAAAAACTGTTTTTT.

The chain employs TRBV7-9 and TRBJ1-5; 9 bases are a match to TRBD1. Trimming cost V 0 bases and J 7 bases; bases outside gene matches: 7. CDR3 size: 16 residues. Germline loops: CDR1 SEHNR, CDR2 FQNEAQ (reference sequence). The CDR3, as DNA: TGTGCCAGCAGCTTAGCGGGGACAGGGCTTCAGCAGCCCCAGCATTTT. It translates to CASSLAGTGLQQPQHF. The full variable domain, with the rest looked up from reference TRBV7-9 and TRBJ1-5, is DTGVSQNPRHKITKRGQNVTFRCDPISEHNRLYWYRQTLGQGPEFLTYFQNEAQLEKSRLLSDRFSAERPKGSFSTLEIQRTEQGDSAMYLCASSLAGTGLQQPQHFGDGTRLSIL.

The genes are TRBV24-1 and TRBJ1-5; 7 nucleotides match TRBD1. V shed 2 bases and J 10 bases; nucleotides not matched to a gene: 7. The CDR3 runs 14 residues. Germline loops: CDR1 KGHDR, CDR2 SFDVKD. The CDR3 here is CATSDWDSIKPQHF. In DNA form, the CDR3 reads TGTGCCACCAGTGATTGGGACAGCATCAAACCCCAGCATTTT.

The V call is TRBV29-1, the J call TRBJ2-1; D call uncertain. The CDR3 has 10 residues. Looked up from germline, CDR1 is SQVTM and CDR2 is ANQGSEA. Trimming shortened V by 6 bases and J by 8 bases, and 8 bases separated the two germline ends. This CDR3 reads CSVPDYEQFF. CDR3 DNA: TGCAGCGTCCCCGACTATGAGCAGTTCTTC.

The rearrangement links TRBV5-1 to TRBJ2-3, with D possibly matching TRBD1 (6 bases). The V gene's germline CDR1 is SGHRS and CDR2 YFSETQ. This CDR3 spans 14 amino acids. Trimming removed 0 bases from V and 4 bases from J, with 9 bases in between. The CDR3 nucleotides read TGCGCCAGCAGCTTGGGGCAGGGGCCAGATACGCAGTATTTT. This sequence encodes CASSLGQGPDTQYF. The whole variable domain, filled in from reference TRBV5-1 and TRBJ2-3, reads KAGVTQTPRYLIKTRGQQVTLSCSPISGHRSVSWYQQTPGQGLQFLFEYFSETQRNKGNFPGRFSGRQFSNSRSEMNVSTLELGDSALYLCASSLGQGPDTQYFGPGTRLTVL.

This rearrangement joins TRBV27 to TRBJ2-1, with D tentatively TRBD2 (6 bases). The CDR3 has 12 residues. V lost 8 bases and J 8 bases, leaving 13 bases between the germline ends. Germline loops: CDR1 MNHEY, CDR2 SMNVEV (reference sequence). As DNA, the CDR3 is TGTGCCAGCCTCAAGGAGGGACATGAGCAGTTCTTC. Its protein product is CASLKEGHEQFF.

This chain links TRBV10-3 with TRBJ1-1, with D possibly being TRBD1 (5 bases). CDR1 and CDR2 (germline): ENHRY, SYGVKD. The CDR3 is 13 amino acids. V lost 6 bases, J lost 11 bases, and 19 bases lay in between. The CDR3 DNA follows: TGTGCCATCAGGGGACGTCGGGAGGGTTCGGCTTTCTTT. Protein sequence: CAIRGRREGSAFF.